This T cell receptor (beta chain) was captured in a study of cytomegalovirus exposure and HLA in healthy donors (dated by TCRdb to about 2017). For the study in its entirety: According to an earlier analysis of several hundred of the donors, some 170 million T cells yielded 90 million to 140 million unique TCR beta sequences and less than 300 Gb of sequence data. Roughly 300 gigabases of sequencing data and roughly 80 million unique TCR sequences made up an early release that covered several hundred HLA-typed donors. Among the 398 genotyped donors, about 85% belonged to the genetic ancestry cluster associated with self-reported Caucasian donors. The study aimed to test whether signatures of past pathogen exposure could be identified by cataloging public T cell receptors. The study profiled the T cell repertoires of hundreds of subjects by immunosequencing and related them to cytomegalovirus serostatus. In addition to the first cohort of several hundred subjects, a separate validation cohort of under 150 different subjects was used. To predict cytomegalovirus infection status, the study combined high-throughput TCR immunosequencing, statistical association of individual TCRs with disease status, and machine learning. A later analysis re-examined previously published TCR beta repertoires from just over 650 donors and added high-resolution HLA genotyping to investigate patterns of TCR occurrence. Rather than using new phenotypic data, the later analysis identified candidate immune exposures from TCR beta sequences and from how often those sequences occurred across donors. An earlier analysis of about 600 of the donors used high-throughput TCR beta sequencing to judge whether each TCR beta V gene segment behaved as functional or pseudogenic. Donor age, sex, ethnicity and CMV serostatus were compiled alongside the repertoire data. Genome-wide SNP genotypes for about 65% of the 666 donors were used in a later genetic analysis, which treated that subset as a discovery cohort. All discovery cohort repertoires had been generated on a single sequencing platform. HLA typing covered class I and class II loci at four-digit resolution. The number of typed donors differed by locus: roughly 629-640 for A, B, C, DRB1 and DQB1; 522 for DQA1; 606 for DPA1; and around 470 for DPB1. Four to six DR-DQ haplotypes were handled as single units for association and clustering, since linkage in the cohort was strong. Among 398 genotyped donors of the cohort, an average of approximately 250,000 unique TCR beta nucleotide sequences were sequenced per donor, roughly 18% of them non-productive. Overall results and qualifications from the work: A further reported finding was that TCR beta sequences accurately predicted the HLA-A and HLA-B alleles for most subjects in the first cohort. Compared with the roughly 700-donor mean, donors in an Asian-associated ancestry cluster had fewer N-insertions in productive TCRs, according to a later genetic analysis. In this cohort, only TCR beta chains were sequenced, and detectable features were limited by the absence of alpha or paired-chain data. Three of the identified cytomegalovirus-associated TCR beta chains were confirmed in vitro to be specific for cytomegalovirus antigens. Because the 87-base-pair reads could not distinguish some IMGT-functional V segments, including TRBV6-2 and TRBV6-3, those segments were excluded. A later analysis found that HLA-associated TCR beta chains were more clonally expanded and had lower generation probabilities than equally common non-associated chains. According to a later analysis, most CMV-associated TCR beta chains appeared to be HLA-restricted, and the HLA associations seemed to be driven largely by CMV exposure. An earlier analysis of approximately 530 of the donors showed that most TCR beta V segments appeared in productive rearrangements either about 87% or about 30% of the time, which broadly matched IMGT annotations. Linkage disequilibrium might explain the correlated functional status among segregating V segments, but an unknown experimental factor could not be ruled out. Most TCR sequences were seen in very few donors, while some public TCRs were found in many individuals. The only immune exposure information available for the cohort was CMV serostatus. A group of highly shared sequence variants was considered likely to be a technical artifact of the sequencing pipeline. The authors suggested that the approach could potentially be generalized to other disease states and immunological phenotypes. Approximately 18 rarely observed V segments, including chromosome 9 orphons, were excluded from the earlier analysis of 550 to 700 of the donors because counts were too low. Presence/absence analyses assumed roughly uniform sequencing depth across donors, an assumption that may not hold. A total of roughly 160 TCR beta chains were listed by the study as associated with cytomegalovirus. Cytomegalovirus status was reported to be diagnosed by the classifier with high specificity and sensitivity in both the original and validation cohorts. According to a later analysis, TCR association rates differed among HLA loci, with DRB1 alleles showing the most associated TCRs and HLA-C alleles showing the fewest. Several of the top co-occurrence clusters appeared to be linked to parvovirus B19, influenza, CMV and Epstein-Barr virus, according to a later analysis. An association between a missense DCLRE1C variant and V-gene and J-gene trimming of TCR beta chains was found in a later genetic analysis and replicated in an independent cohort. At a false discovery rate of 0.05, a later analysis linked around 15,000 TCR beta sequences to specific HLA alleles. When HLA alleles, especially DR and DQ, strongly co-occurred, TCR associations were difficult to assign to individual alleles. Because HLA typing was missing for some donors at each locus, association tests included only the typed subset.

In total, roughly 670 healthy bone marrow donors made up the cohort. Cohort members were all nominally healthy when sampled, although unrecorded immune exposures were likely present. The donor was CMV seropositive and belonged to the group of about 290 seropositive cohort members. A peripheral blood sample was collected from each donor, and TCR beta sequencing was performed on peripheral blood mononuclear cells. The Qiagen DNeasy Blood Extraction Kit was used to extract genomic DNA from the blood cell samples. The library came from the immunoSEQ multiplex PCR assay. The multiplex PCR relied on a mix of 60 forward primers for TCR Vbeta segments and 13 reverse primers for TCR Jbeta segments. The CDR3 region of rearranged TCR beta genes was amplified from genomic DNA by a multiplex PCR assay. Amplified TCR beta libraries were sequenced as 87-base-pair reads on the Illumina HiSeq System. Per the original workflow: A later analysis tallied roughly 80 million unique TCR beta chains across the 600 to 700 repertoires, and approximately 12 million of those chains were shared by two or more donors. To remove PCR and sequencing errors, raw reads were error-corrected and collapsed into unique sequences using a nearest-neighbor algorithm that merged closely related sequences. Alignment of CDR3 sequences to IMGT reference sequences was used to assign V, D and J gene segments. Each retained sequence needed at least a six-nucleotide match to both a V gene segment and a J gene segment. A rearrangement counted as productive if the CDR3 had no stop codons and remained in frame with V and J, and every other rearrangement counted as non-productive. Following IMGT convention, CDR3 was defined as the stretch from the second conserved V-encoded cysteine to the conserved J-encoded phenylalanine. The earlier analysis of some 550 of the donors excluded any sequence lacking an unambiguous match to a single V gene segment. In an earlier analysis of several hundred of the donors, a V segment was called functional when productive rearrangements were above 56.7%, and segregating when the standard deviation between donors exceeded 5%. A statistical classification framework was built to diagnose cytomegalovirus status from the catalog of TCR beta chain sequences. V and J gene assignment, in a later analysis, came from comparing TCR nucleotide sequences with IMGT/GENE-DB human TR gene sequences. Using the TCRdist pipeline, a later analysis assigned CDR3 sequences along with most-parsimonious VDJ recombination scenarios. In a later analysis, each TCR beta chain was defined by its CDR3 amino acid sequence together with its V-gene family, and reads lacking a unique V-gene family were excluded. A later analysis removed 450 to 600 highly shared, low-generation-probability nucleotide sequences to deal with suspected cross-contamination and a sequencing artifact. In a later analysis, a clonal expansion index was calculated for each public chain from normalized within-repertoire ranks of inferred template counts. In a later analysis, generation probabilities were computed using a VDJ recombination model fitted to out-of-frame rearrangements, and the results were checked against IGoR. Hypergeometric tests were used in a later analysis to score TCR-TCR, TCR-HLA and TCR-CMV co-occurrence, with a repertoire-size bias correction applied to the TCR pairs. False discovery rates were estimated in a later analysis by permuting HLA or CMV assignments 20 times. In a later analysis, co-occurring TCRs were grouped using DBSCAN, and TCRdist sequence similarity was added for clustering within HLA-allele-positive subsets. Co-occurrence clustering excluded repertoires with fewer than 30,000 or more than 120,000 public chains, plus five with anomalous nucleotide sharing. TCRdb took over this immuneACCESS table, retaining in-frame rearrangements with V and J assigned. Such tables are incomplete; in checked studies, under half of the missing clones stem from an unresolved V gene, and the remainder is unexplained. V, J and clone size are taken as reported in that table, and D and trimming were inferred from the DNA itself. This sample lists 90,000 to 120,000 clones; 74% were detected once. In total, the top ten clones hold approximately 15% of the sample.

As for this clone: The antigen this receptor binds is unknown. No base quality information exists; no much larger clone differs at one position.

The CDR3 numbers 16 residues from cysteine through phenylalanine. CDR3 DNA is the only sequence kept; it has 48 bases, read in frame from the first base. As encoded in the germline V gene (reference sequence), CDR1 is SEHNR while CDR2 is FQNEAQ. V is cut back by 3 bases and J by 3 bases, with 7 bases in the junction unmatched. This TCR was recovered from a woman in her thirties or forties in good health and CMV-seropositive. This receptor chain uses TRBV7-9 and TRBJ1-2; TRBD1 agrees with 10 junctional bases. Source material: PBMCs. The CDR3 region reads CASSFSDRGAYYGYTF. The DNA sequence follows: TGTGCCAGCAGCTTCTCGGACAGGGGGGCCTACTATGGCTACACCTTC.